This T cell receptor beta chain was retrieved from a study of shared clonotypes between healthy human individuals (dated by TCRdb to about 2020). Study-wide context: Two women and three men aged 18 to 49 years were included in the cohort. Leukapheresis yielded between about 0.85 and 10 billion PBMCs per donor. For each donor, CD4 naive and CD4 memory were each run on three plates, CD8 naive on two plates, and CD8 memory on one plate. To increase sequencing depth and limit assay-specific biases, TCR repertoire library preparation and sequencing were carried out by different laboratories using diverse techniques. The study deeply sequenced blood TCR repertoires of roughly five healthy adults to estimate repertoire size and the extent of clonotype sharing between individuals. Summary of the overall study and its limitations: Sharing across a few donors was observed for roughly 5.4% of naive CD4, under 4% of naive CD8, 2% to 2.5% of memory CD4, and around 0.44% of memory CD8 clonotypes. Larger estimated clonotype richness was generally found for naive subsets than for memory subsets. The genetic and exposure-history diversity represented was limited by the small number of donors. Based on pairwise subsampling, the degree of clonotype sharing among donors was expected to be affected by sequencing depth. Rarefaction of sorted-subset datasets indicated incomplete sequencing despite the large sequencing depth. Sampling was restricted to blood, and TCR repertoires in tissues likely differ from the TCR repertoires found in blood. Compared with non-shared clonotypes, clonotypes shared by all four sorted-subset donors had higher generation probabilities.

A word on this clone: It lacks a known antigen. No qualities accompany the bases; no much larger clone lies one base away.

Using the deep immunoSEQ assay, TCR CDR3 regions were amplified from genomic DNA by multiplex PCR. For each cell subset, the extracted genomic DNA was distributed evenly across all wells of several immunoSEQ 96-well plates, and each plate served as one replicate. Each replicate PCR for sorted subsets received 150 to 250 ng genomic DNA, equal to roughly 30,000 T cell genomes. The purified libraries were quantified using a Qubit 3.0 fluorometer, sized with a Bioanalyzer 2100, and then quantified again using the KAPA Library Quantification kit. Every immunoSEQ 96-well plate was sequenced on a dedicated single-read 150-cycle Illumina NextSeq 550 flow cell. As for the authors' bioinformatics: Because only junctional sequences without quality scores were contained in the immunoSEQ output, filtering matching that applied to full-length reads could not be performed. To assign V/J genes and CDR3, sequences were annotated against IMGT germline references using PyIR, a Python wrapper for IgBLAST v1.9. Reads with weak V/J assignments (E-value above 1e-6), missing CDR3, stop codons, out-of-frame junctions, or ambiguous translated residues were removed. V3J clonotypes were defined as sequences sharing an identical inferred V gene, J gene, and CDR3 amino acid sequence. Percentage overlap between repertoires was calculated by dividing the number of shared unique clonotypes by the size of the smaller repertoire. Three approaches were used to assess repertoire richness: RTK rarefaction, the Chao1 estimator, and Recon v2.1 estimates of unobserved clonotypes. OLGA was used to compute generation probabilities for all TCRbeta clonotypes that the gDNA method yielded from a few donors. Imported from immuneACCESS, the table was reduced by TCRdb to in-frame sequences with V and J called. These copies leave out some clones; in studies compared against another copy, an unresolved V gene accounts for under half, and the cause of the remainder is not known. Clone size and V and J calls were adopted from that table, with D and trimming inferred from the DNA. Recorded for this sample are under 1,100,000 clones; 65% to 80% of them occurred a single time. About 1.5% of the sample rests with the top ten.

Taken from cysteine to phenylalanine, the CDR3 has 16 residues. Only the CDR3 DNA is retained, 48 bases long and in frame from the first base. For this chain, trimming is 2 bases at the V end and 4 bases at the J end, and the number of junction bases without a gene match is 5. CDR1 GTSNPN and CDR2 SVGIG are derived from the germline V gene (reference sequence). The donors were healthy, HIV-negative adults who had no recently reported acute infections or vaccinations. All donors were Caucasian adults living in Nashville, Tennessee, USA. CD4+ T cells were enriched by magnetic negative selection; naive cells were then positively selected on CD45RA, and the negative fraction formed the memory subset. Blood was collected by leukapheresis, and PBMCs were isolated by Ficoll-Histopaque density gradient centrifugation and then cryopreserved in liquid nitrogen vapor phase. Analytical flow cytometry was used to check the purity and quantity of every magnetically sorted T cell population. From each sorted fraction, genomic DNA was isolated and quantified by UV absorbance on a Nanodrop 2000c.

The TCR comes from a man aged 18-30 years in good health. Sequencing was performed on memory CD4+ T cells sorted from blood. In the paper's terms, the cell subset or site label means: CD45RA-negative fraction. The chain links TRBV30 with TRBJ2-3; TRBD2 aligns with 14 central bases. For the CDR3, the sequence is CAWSSGLAGAADTQYF. Here is the DNA: TGTGCCTGGAGTTCGGGACTAGCGGGGGCTGCAGATACGCAGTATTTT.